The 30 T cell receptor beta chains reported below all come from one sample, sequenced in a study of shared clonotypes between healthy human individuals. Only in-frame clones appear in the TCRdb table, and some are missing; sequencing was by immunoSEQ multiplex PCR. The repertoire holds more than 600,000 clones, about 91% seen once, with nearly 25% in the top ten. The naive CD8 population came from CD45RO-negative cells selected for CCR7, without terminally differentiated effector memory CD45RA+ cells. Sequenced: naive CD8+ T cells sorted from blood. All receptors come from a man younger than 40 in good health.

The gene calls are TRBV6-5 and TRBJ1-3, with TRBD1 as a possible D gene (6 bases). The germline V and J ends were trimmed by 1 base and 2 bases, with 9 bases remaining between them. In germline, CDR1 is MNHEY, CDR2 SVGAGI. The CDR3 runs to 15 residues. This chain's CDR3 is CASSYFSGAGNTIYF. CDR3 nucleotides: TGTGCCAGCAGTTACTTCTCAGGGGCTGGAAACACCATATATTTT.

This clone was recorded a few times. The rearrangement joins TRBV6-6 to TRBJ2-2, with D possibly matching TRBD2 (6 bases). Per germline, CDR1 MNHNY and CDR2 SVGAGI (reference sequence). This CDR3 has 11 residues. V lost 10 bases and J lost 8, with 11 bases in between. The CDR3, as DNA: TGTGCCACAGTACGGGGGGGGGAGCTGTTTTTT. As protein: CATVRGGELFF.

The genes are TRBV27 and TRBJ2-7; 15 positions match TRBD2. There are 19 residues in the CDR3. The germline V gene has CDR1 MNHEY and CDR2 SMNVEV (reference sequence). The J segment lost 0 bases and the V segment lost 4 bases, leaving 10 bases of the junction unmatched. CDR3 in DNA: TGTGCCAGCAGTTCATATGAGGGGACTAGCGGGAGGAGCTCCTACGAGCAGTACTTC. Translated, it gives CASSSYEGTSGRSSYEQYF.

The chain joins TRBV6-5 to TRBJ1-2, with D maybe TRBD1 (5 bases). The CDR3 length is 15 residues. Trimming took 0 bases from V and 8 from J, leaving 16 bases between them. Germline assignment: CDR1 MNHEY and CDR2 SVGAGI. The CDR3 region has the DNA TGTGCCAGCAGTTACTCGGGCAGGGCAAAGCAAGGCTACACCTTC. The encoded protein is CASSYSGRAKQGYTF.

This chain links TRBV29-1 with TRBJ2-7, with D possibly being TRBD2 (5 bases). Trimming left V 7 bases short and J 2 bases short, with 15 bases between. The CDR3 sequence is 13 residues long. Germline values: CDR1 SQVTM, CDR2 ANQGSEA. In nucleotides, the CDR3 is TGCAGCGCCGAACTAGACGGGGCCTACGAGCAGTACTTC. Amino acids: CSAELDGAYEQYF.

CDR3 loop: CASSLALSGTAGTQYF. CDR3 nucleotide sequence: TGTGCCAGCAGCTTAGCTCTATCCGGGACGGCTGGGACCCAGTACTTC. The V gene is TRBV11-2, the J gene TRBJ2-5; tentatively, D is TRBD1 or TRBD2 (5 bases each). CDR3 length equals 16 residues. The germline V gene has CDR1 SGHAT and CDR2 FQNNGV. V was cut by 1 base and J by 7 bases, with 19 bases left in between.

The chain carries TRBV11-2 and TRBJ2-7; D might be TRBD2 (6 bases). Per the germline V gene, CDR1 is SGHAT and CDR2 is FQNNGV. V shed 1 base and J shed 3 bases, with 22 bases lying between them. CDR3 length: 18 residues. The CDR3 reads CASSLVGIMSEGIYEQYF. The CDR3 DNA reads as TGTGCCAGCAGCTTAGTAGGGATTATGTCGGAGGGGATCTACGAGCAGTACTTC. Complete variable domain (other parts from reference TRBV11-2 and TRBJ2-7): EAGVAQSPRYKIIEKRQSVAFWCNPISGHATLYWYQQILGQGPKLLIQFQNNGVVDDSQLPKDRFSAERLKGVDSTLKIQPAKLEDSAVYLCASSLVGIMSEGIYEQYFGPGTRLTVT.

The CDR3 sequence is CASSWVGGELFF. The CDR3 nucleotides read TGTGCCAGCAGTTGGGTGGGCGGGGAGCTGTTTTTT. J is TRBJ2-2 and V is TRBV27; D ambiguous. CDR1 is MNHEY, CDR2 SMNVEV, per germline (reference sequence). The CDR3 is 12 residues long. The germline V and J ends were trimmed by 4 bases and 7 bases, with 7 bases remaining between them.

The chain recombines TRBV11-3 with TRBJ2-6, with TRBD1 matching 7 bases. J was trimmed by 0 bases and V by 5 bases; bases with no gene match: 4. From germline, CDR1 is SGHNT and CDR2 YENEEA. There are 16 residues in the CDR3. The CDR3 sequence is CASSPRTGSGANVLTF. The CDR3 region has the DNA TGTGCCAGCAGCCCACGGACAGGCTCTGGGGCCAACGTCCTGACTTTC.

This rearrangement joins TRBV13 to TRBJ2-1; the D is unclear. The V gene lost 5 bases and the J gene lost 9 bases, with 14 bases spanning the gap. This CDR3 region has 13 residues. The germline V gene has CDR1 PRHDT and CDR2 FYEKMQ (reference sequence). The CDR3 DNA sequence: TGTGCCAGCAGCAGTGGTGGAGTACTTGAGCAGTTCTTC. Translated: CASSSGGVLEQFF.

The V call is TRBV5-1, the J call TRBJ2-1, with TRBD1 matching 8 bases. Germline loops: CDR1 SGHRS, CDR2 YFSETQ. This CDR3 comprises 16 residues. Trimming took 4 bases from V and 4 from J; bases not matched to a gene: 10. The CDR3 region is CASSNRTGMLYNEQFF. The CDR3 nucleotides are TGCGCCAGCAGCAACAGGACAGGGATGTTGTACAATGAGCAGTTCTTC.

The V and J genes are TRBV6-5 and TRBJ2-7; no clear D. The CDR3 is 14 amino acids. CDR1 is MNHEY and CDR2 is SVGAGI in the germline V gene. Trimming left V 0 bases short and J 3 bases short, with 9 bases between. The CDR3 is CASSYSAGFYEQYF. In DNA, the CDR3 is TGTGCCAGCAGTTACTCGGCCGGATTCTACGAGCAGTACTTC.

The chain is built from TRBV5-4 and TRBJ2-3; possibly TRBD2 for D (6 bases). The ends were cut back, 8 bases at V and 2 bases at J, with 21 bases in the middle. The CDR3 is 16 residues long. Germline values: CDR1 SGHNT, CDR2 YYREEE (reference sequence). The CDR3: CASTLRRGLSTDTQYF. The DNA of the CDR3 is TGTGCCAGTACCCTGCGTCGGGGACTTTCCACAGATACGCAGTATTTT.

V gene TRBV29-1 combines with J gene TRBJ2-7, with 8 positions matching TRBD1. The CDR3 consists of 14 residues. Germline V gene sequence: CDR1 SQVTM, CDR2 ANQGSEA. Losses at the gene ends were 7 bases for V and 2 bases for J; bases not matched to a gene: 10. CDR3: CSATQGAKPYEQYF. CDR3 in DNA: TGCAGCGCCACCCAGGGGGCAAAACCCTACGAGCAGTACTTC.

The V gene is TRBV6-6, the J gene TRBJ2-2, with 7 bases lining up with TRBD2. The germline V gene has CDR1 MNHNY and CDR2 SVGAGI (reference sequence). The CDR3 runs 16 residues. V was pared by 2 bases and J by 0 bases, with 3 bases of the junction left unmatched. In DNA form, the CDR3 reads TGTGCCAGCAGTTACCTTGGGACTACGAACACCGGGGAGCTGTTTTTT. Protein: CASSYLGTTNTGELFF.

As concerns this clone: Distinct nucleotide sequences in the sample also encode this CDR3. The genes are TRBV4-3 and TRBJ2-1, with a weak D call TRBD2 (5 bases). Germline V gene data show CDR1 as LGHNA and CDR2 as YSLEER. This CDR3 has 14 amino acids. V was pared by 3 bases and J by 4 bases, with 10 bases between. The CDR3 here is CASSQGSSYNEQFF. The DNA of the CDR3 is TGCGCCAGCAGCCAGGGGAGCAGTTACAATGAGCAGTTCTTC.

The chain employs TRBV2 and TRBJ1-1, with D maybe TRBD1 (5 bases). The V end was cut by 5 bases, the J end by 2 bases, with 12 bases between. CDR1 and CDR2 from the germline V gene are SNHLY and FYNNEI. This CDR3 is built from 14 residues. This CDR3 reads CASSPGTVNTEAFF. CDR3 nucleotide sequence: TGTGCCAGCAGTCCGGGGACGGTTAACACTGAAGCTTTCTTT.

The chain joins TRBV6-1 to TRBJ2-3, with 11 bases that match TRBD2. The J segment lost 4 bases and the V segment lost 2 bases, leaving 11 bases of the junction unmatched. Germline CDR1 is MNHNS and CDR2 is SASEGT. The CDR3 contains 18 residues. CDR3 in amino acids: CASSESAFLAGGSDTQYF. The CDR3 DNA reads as TGTGCCAGCAGTGAAAGTGCCTTTCTAGCGGGAGGATCAGATACGCAGTATTTT.

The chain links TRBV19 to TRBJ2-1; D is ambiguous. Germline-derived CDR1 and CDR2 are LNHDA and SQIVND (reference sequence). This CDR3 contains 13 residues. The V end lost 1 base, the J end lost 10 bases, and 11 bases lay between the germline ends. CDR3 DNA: TGTGCCAGTAGTATAGGCCACCCCACCGAGCAGTTCTTC. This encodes CASSIGHPTEQFF.

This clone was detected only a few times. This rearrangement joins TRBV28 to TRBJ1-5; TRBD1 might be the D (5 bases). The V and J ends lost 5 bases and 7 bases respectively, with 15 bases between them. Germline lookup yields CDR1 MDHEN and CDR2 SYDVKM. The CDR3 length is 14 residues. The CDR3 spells CASSLDSLRQPQHF. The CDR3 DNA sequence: TGTGCCAGCAGTCTCGACAGCCTCAGGCAGCCCCAGCATTTT.

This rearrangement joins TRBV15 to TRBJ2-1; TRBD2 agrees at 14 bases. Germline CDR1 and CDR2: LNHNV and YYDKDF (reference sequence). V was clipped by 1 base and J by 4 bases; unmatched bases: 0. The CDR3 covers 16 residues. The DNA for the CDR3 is TGTGCCACCAGCAGAGGGACTAGCGGGAGGTACAATGAGCAGTTCTTC. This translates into CATSRGTSGRYNEQFF.

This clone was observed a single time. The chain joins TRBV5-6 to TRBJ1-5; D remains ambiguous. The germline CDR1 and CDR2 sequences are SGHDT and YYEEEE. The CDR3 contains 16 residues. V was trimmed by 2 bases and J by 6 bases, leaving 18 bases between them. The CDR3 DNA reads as TGTGCCAGCAGCTTCCTGGGATCGTCGGGAATTCAGCCCCAGCATTTT. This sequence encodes CASSFLGSSGIQPQHF.

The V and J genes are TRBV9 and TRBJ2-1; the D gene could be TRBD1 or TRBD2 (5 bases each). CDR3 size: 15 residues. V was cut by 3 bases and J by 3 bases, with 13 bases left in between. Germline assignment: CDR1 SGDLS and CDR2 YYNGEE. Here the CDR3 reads CASSDSGRIYNEQFF. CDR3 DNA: TGTGCCAGCAGCGACTCGGGACGGATCTACAATGAGCAGTTCTTC.

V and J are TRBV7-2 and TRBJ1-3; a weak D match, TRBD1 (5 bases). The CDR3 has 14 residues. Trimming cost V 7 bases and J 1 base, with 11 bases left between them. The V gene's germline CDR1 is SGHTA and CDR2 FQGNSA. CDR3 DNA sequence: TGTGCCAGCACCTCGACAGAATCTGGAAACACCATATATTTT. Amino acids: CASTSTESGNTIYF.

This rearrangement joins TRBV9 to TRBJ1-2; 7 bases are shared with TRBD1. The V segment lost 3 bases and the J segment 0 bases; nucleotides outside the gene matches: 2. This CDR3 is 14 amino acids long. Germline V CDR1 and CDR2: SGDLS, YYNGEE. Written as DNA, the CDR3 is TGTGCCAGCAGCGGACAGGGAGCTAACTATGGCTACACCTTC. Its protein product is CASSGQGANYGYTF. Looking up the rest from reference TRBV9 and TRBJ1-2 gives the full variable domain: DSGVTQTPKHLITATGQRVTLRCSPRSGDLSVYWYQQSLDQGLQFLIQYYNGEERAKGNILERFSAQQFPDLHSELNLSSLELGDSALYFCASSGQGANYGYTFGSGTRLTVV.

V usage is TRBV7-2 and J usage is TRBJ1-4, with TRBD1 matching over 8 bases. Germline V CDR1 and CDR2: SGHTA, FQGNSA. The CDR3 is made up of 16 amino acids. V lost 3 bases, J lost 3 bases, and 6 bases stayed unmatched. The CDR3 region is CASSFAGGAANEKLFF. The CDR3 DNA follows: TGTGCCAGCAGCTTCGCAGGGGGCGCAGCTAATGAAAAACTGTTTTTT.

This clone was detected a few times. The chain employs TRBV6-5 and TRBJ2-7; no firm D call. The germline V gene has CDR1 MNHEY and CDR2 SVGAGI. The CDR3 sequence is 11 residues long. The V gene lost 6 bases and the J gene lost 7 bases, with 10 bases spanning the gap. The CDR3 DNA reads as TGTGCCAGCAGCCTCGGTCGGGAGCAGTACTTC. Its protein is CASSLGREQYF.

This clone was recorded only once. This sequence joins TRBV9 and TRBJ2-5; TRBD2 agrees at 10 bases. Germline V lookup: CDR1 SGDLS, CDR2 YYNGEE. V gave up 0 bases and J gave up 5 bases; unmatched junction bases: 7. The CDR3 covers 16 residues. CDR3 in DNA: TGTGCCAGCAGCGTAGCATTAGCGGGAGGTCGGGAGACCCAGTACTTC. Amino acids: CASSVALAGGRETQYF.

The CDR3 sequence: CATATSSYNEQFF. The CDR3 DNA reads as TGTGCCACCGCTACGAGCTCCTACAATGAGCAGTTCTTC. The gene calls are TRBV6-5 and TRBJ2-1, with D unresolved. V lost 10 bases, J lost 0 bases, and 10 bases lay in between. The CDR3 sequence is 13 residues long. Germline loops: CDR1 MNHEY, CDR2 SVGAGI.

CDR3 loop: CASSLSPPGNEQFF. In nucleotides, the CDR3 is TGTGCCAGCAGCCTATCCCCTCCGGGCAATGAGCAGTTCTTC. The chain has TRBV7-8 and TRBJ2-1; D remains ambiguous. With 5 bases removed from V and 6 bases from J, the gap between germline ends came to 14 bases. There are 14 residues in the CDR3. The germline CDR1 and CDR2 sequences are SGHVS and FQNEAQ.